One and the same sample provided the 4 T cell receptor beta chains below, sequenced in a study of vaccination and CD4 T cells after COVID-19. Cultured CD4+ T-cell DNA underwent Oncomine TCR Beta short-read sequencing. TCRdb called the PCR reads again in MiXCR, with one record for every CDR3 protein. The data show 11,000 to 15,000 distinct CDR3 sequences, with 30% to 35% seen just once and about 10% held by the top ten. Treatment given: roughly ten-day PBMC culture with coronavirus spike peptide pools or control peptides (ViraFEST assay). Their antigens remain unidentified. The sample in question was CD4+ T cells from blood, cultured in vitro, obtained after SARS-CoV-2 vaccination. The receptors derive from a human donor who had recovered from COVID-19.

V gene TRBV6-2 or TRBV6-3 combines with J gene TRBJ1-5; TRBD1 might be the D (5 bases). CDR3 length: 15 residues. The V end lost 6 bases, the J end lost 3 bases, and 15 bases lay between the germline ends. From germline, CDR1 is MNHEY and CDR2 SVGEGT. The CDR3 nucleotides are TGTGCCAGCAGCTCTCGGAGGGGCCCCAATCAGCCCCAGCATTTT. It codes for CASSSRRGPNQPQHF.

The chain joins TRBV20-1 to TRBJ1-3; tentative D call: TRBD1 (6 bases). The CDR3 length is 18 residues. Trimming cost V 0 bases and J 0 bases, with 18 bases left between them. Germline CDR1 DFQATT, CDR2 SNEGSKA (reference sequence). The CDR3 coding sequence is TGCAGTGCTAGAGACGAACGTAAAGGACAGATCTCTGGAAACACCATATATTTT. Protein: CSARDERKGQISGNTIYF.

The sample holds a few counts of this clonotype. The genes are TRBV24-1 and TRBJ1-2; 7 nucleotides align to TRBD1. After removal of 6 bases from V and 6 bases from J, the junction contained 6 bases not matched to a gene. Germline V lookup: CDR1 KGHDR, CDR2 SFDVKD. The CDR3 has 13 amino acids. CDR3 in DNA: TGTGCCACCAGTAGACAGGGTAGGGATGGCTACACCTTC. Residues: CATSRQGRDGYTF.

This clonotype turned up a few times. This sequence joins TRBV19 and TRBJ1-5; TRBD1 is a possible D gene (5 bases). The CDR3 is 13 residues long. Germline-derived CDR1 and CDR2 are LNHDA and SQIVND (reference sequence). V was clipped by 8 bases and J by 6 bases, with 14 bases between them. The CDR3 here is CASGDSGIQPQHF. CDR3 in DNA: TGTGCCAGTGGGGACTCGGGGATTCAGCCCCAGCATTTT. Drawing the rest from reference TRBV19 and TRBJ1-5, the complete variable domain is DGGITQSPKYLFRKEGQNVTLSCEQNLNHDAMYWYRQDPGQGLRLIYYSQIVNDFQKGDIAEGYSVSREKKESFPLTVTSAQKNPTAFYLCASGDSGIQPQHFGDGTRLSIL.